This passage covers 32 T cell receptor beta chains from one sample sequenced in a study of cytomegalovirus exposure and HLA in healthy donors. The data were produced by immunoSEQ multiplex PCR, yet TCRdb's version contains in-frame clones alone and is incomplete. This sample has 250,000 to 350,000 clones, with 75% to 90% found just once. The sample comprised PBMCs. The receptors shown here come from a woman aged 18-35 years in good health and CMV-seronegative.

This clone is a singleton in its sample. The CDR3 loop is CASRGLAGYEQYF. In DNA, the CDR3 is TGTGCCAGCAGGGGACTAGCGGGTTACGAGCAGTACTTC. The chain couples TRBV7-2 to TRBJ2-7; 12 nucleotides match TRBD2. Germline assignment: CDR1 SGHTA and CDR2 FQGNSA. The CDR3 spans 13 residues. V gave up 6 bases and J gave up 4 bases; unmatched junction bases: 1.

This clone was counted a single time. J is TRBJ2-1 and V is TRBV6-5; the match to TRBD1 covers 9 bases. With V trimmed by 2 bases and J by 5 bases, 7 bases remained unmatched. From germline, CDR1 is MNHEY and CDR2 SVGAGI. There are 16 residues in the CDR3. In DNA, the CDR3 is TGTGCCAGCAGTTACAGCGCCGGACAGGGGCACAATGAGCAGTTCTTC. Translated: CASSYSAGQGHNEQFF.

The CDR3 nucleotides are TGTGCCAGCAGTTCTTATGGCAATCAGCCCCAGCATTTT. Residues: CASSSYGNQPQHF. The rearrangement joins TRBV7-2 to TRBJ1-5; unclear D gene. Trimming took 6 bases from V and 2 from J, leaving 8 bases between them. The germline gives CDR1 SGHTA, CDR2 FQGNSA. There are 13 residues in the CDR3.

This sequence joins TRBV4-3 and TRBJ1-5; D ambiguous. CDR1 and CDR2 (germline): LGHNA, YSLEER. Deletions cut 0 bases from V and 6 bases from J, with 9 bases between. This CDR3 has 14 residues. CDR3 region: CASSQEAGSQPQHF. CDR3 in DNA: TGCGCCAGCAGCCAAGAGGCGGGGAGTCAGCCCCAGCATTTT.

In DNA, the CDR3 is TGTGCCAGCAGCTCGGGGGGCGAGAACTATGGCTACACCTTC. This gives the protein CASSSGGENYGYTF. The gene calls are TRBV28 and TRBJ1-2, with D maybe TRBD1 (6 bases). The CDR3 consists of 14 residues. In germline, CDR1 is MDHEN, CDR2 SYDVKM. V was trimmed by 6 bases and J by 2 bases, leaving 13 bases between them.

J is TRBJ2-7 and V is TRBV5-6, with 16 bases matching TRBD2. V dropped 5 bases and J dropped 3; count of bases not matched to a gene: 5. This CDR3 is 16 amino acids long. Per germline, CDR1 SGHDT and CDR2 YYEEEE. CDR3 in DNA: TGTGCCAGCAGGTCCGGGACTAGCGGGAGGGGCTACGAGCAGTACTTC. Translating it yields CASRSGTSGRGYEQYF. Full variable domain (remainder filled in from reference TRBV5-6 and TRBJ2-7): DAGVTQSPTHLIKTRGQQVTLRCSPKSGHDTVSWYQQALGQGPQFIFQYYEEEERQRGNFPDRFSGHQFPNYSSELNVNALLLGDSALYLCASRSGTSGRGYEQYFGPGTRLTVT.

This chain connects TRBV4-3 to TRBJ2-5; D is uncertain. V was trimmed by 0 bases and J by 5 bases, leaving 16 bases between them. The CDR3 length is 16 residues. From germline, CDR1 is LGHNA and CDR2 YSLEER. The CDR3 reads CASSQEVYGGAETQYF. The CDR3 DNA reads TGCGCCAGCAGCCAAGAAGTATACGGTGGTGCGGAGACCCAGTACTTC.

CDR3 DNA: TGTGCCAGCAGTTTCTTTGTCGGACTCTACAATGAGCAGTTCTTC. This gives the protein CASSFFVGLYNEQFF. The chain is built from TRBV28 and TRBJ2-1, with a possible D match to TRBD2 (5 bases). Trimming cost V 3 bases and J 3 bases, with 12 bases left between them. From germline, CDR1 is MDHEN and CDR2 SYDVKM. This CDR3 spans 15 amino acids.

J is TRBJ1-2 and V is TRBV6-1, with D maybe TRBD1 (5 bases). Germline V gene sequence: CDR1 MNHNS, CDR2 SASEGT. The CDR3 consists of 13 residues. V was shortened by 4 bases and J by 3 bases, with 9 bases between the two germline ends. CDR3 sequence (DNA): TGTGCCAGCAGTGCGCGGGACTACTATGGCTACACCTTC. Translated, it gives CASSARDYYGYTF.

The chain joins TRBV28 to TRBJ2-2, with 13 bases lining up with TRBD2. CDR1 and CDR2 from the germline V gene are MDHEN and SYDVKM. The CDR3 consists of 17 residues. The junction had 11 bases not matched to a gene; V was cut back by 7 bases and J by 6 bases. DNA of the CDR3: TGTGCCAGCACCTTCCCCCTACTAGCGGGAGGGCCCGGGGAGCTGTTTTTT. Amino acid sequence: CASTFPLLAGGPGELFF.

This clone was seen more than once but under ten times. The chain employs TRBV21-1 and TRBJ2-2; the tabulated D call, TRBD2, remains unverified against the DNA. TRBV21-1 is described as a pseudogene. This CDR3 comprises 15 residues. CDR3 protein: CASSKRREWPGELFF. The CDR3 nucleotides read TGTGCCAGCAGCAAAAGACGGGAGTGGCCCGGGGAGCTGTTTTTT.

The chain joins TRBV10-3 to TRBJ2-1, with 7 bases lining up with TRBD2. Germline CDR1 ENHRY, CDR2 SYGVKD. The V segment lost 4 bases and the J segment 3 bases; nucleotides outside the gene matches: 6. The CDR3 is 15 amino acids. CDR3 sequence (DNA): TGTGCCATCAGTGCAGAGGGAGGGATCTACAATGAGCAGTTCTTC. It is translated as CAISAEGGIYNEQFF.

This sequence joins TRBV5-1 and TRBJ2-7; D call uncertain. The ends were cut back, 4 bases at V and 3 bases at J, with 14 bases in the middle. Per germline, CDR1 SGHRS and CDR2 YFSETQ. This CDR3 has 14 residues. The DNA of the CDR3 is TGCGCCAGCAGCCCTCCCAACGCTAACTACGAGCAGTACTTC. Protein: CASSPPNANYEQYF.

This chain links TRBV7-2 with TRBJ1-3; the D is unclear. The CDR3 contains 13 residues. V lost 6 bases and J lost 0, with 6 bases in between. Per germline, CDR1 SGHTA and CDR2 FQGNSA. For the CDR3, the DNA is TGTGCCAGCAGGGTGGCCTCTGGAAACACCATATATTTT. Its translation is CASRVASGNTIYF.

V gene TRBV29-1 combines with J gene TRBJ2-7, with 13 bases that match TRBD2. The trim removed 4 bases at V and 6 bases at J, leaving 3 bases unmatched. CDR3 size: 13 residues. The germline gives CDR1 SQVTM, CDR2 ANQGSEA. CDR3 in amino acids: CSVGLAGGTEQYF. The CDR3 nucleotides read TGCAGCGTTGGACTAGCGGGAGGTACCGAGCAGTACTTC.

This chain joins TRBV7-2 and TRBJ2-1; 9 bases line up with TRBD2. V was pared by 5 bases and J by 4 bases, with 6 bases of the junction left unmatched. The CDR3 covers 15 residues. CDR1 and CDR2 (germline): SGHTA, FQGNSA. Here the CDR3 reads CASSTSSGEYNEQFF. In DNA, the CDR3 is TGTGCCAGCAGCACCTCTAGCGGGGAGTACAATGAGCAGTTCTTC.

The chain uses TRBV20-1 and TRBJ1-4, with D uncertain. The V and J ends lost 4 bases and 6 bases respectively, with 6 bases between them. Germline-derived CDR1 and CDR2 are DFQATT and SNEGSKA (reference sequence). The CDR3 runs to 11 residues. The DNA for the CDR3 is TGCAGTGCTATCCCCGATGAAAAACTGTTTTTT. This codes for CSAIPDEKLFF.

The CDR3 DNA sequence: TGTGCCAGCAGCCGATCAGCGGAATACACAGATACGCAGTATTTT. It translates to CASSRSAEYTDTQYF. The genes are TRBV14 and TRBJ2-3; D possibly corresponds to TRBD2 (5 bases). CDR1 is SGHDN and CDR2 is FVKESK in the germline V gene. Trimming shortened V by 4 bases and J by 2 bases, and 13 bases separated the two germline ends. The CDR3 runs to 15 residues.

The V gene is TRBV2, the J gene TRBJ2-5, with 12 positions matching TRBD2. The J segment lost 5 bases and the V segment lost 9 bases, leaving 16 bases of the junction unmatched. This CDR3 is 17 amino acids long. Germline V gene lookup returns CDR1 SNHLY and CDR2 FYNNEI. The CDR3 nucleotides read TGTGCCAGTCACTTGGCTAGCGGGGGGGACGGGCACGAGACCCAGTACTTC. Its translation: CASHLASGGDGHETQYF.

The chain employs TRBV6-6 and TRBJ2-3; 10 bases match TRBD1. V lost 8 bases, J lost 4 bases, and 9 bases stayed unmatched. Germline assignment: CDR1 MNHNY and CDR2 SVGAGI (reference sequence). This CDR3 contains 15 residues. The CDR3 nucleotides are TGTGCCAGCTGTAACGGACAGGGGGGGCCAGATACGCAGTATTTT. Its protein is CASCNGQGGPDTQYF.

This rearrangement joins TRBV21-1 to TRBJ2-7; no check of the table's D call, TRBD1, against the DNA was made. TRBV21-1 is reported as a pseudogene. This CDR3 region has 15 residues. The CDR3 nucleotides are TGTGCCAGCAGCAAAGTAAGTGAGGACACCTACGAGCAGTACTTC. Translating gives CASSKVSEDTYEQYF.

With respect to this clone: Other DNA sequences in the sample encode the same CDR3. This chain links TRBV6-5 with TRBJ2-7; 9 positions match TRBD1. J gave up 2 bases and V 2 bases, and 1 base lay outside the gene matches. The CDR3 covers 14 residues. Germline V CDR1 and CDR2: MNHEY, SVGAGI. CDR3 coding DNA: TGTGCCAGCAGTTACGGACAGGGGACCTACGAGCAGTACTTC. It translates to CASSYGQGTYEQYF.

The V call is TRBV18, the J call TRBJ2-4; perhaps TRBD1 as D (6 bases). V gave up 4 bases and J gave up 2 bases, with 12 bases separating them. CDR1 and CDR2 from the germline V gene are KGHSH and LQKENI. CDR3 length: 15 residues. The CDR3 spells CASSQTGLSKNIQYF. Here the CDR3 DNA reads TGTGCCAGCTCACAGACAGGCCTTTCCAAAAACATTCAGTACTTC.

This chain connects TRBV27 to TRBJ1-3; possibly TRBD1 for D (5 bases). Germline CDR1 is MNHEY and CDR2 is SMNVEV (reference sequence). CDR3 length equals 12 residues. Trimming stripped 4 bases from V and 9 bases from J, with 10 bases between. The CDR3 region is CASSSRVGTIYF. The CDR3, as DNA: TGTGCCAGCAGTTCCAGGGTGGGCACCATATATTTT.

This rearrangement joins TRBV9 to TRBJ2-3; 12 bases are a match to TRBD2. V was pared by 0 bases and J by 3 bases, with 2 bases of the junction left unmatched. The length of the CDR3 is 16 residues. Germline lookup yields CDR1 SGDLS and CDR2 YYNGEE. Here the CDR3 DNA reads TGTGCCAGCAGCGTAGCTCTAGCGGGAGGGACAGATACGCAGTATTTT. Its translation is CASSVALAGGTDTQYF.

CDR3 bases: TGCGCCAGCAGCCACAAGGACAGGGATAATGAAAAACTGTTTTTT. Residues: CASSHKDRDNEKLFF. The V call is TRBV4-1, the J call TRBJ1-4; 8 positions match TRBD1. Looked up from germline, CDR1 is MGHRA and CDR2 is YSYEKL. V lost 3 bases and J lost 4; bases outside the gene matches: 4. The CDR3 is made up of 15 amino acids.

A remark on this clone: Other nucleotide sequences in the sample specify the same CDR3. The chain uses TRBV5-1 and TRBJ2-5; D not certain. Germline V gene data show CDR1 as SGHRS and CDR2 as YFSETQ. V was shortened by 0 bases and J by 5 bases, with 5 bases between the two germline ends. There are 12 residues in the CDR3. The CDR3 here is CASSLASETQYF. The DNA for the CDR3 is TGCGCCAGCAGCTTGGCCTCTGAGACCCAGTACTTC.

The chain uses TRBV15 and TRBJ1-4; the D is unclear. CDR3 length: 12 amino acids. CDR1 is LNHNV, CDR2 YYDKDF, per germline (reference sequence). V was cut by 3 bases and J by 10 bases, with 9 bases left in between. The CDR3 is CATSRINGKLFF. DNA of the CDR3: TGTGCCACCAGCAGGATAAACGGAAAACTGTTTTTT.

The J gene is TRBJ2-7, the V gene TRBV7-9, with D tentatively TRBD1 (6 bases). V lost 5 bases and J lost 2, with 13 bases in between. CDR1 and CDR2 from the germline V gene are SEHNR and FQNEAQ (reference sequence). The CDR3 is made up of 14 amino acids. The CDR3 loop reads CASSPWTAAYEQYF. In nucleotides, the CDR3 is TGTGCCAGCAGCCCCTGGACAGCCGCCTACGAGCAGTACTTC.

This clone was counted once. The V call is TRBV5-1, the J call TRBJ2-1, with 10 bases that match TRBD2. The CDR3 runs to 15 residues. The V segment lost 5 bases and the J segment 5 bases; nucleotides outside the gene matches: 7. Germline-derived CDR1 and CDR2 are SGHRS and YFSETQ. The CDR3 DNA follows: TGCGCCAGCAGAGAAAGCGGGAGGGCCGACAATGAGCAGTTCTTC. It codes for CASRESGRADNEQFF.

This rearrangement joins TRBV4-3 to TRBJ2-7, with D perhaps TRBD1 (6 bases). Germline values: CDR1 LGHNA, CDR2 YSLEER. Trimming took 4 bases from V and 2 from J, leaving 15 bases between them. CDR3 length equals 15 residues. In nucleotides, the CDR3 is TGCGCCAGCAGCCTCACCTTGACAGGCCCCTACGAGCAGTACTTC. It encodes CASSLTLTGPYEQYF.

The gene calls are TRBV13 and TRBJ2-3, with 10 bases that match TRBD2. Germline CDR1 reads PRHDT; CDR2 reads FYEKMQ (reference sequence). Trimming cost V 6 bases and J 4 bases; bases outside gene matches: 10. The CDR3 extends over 16 amino acids. CDR3 region: CASSSPGGLASDTQYF. The CDR3 DNA follows: TGTGCCAGCAGTTCCCCAGGGGGACTAGCGTCAGATACGCAGTATTTT.